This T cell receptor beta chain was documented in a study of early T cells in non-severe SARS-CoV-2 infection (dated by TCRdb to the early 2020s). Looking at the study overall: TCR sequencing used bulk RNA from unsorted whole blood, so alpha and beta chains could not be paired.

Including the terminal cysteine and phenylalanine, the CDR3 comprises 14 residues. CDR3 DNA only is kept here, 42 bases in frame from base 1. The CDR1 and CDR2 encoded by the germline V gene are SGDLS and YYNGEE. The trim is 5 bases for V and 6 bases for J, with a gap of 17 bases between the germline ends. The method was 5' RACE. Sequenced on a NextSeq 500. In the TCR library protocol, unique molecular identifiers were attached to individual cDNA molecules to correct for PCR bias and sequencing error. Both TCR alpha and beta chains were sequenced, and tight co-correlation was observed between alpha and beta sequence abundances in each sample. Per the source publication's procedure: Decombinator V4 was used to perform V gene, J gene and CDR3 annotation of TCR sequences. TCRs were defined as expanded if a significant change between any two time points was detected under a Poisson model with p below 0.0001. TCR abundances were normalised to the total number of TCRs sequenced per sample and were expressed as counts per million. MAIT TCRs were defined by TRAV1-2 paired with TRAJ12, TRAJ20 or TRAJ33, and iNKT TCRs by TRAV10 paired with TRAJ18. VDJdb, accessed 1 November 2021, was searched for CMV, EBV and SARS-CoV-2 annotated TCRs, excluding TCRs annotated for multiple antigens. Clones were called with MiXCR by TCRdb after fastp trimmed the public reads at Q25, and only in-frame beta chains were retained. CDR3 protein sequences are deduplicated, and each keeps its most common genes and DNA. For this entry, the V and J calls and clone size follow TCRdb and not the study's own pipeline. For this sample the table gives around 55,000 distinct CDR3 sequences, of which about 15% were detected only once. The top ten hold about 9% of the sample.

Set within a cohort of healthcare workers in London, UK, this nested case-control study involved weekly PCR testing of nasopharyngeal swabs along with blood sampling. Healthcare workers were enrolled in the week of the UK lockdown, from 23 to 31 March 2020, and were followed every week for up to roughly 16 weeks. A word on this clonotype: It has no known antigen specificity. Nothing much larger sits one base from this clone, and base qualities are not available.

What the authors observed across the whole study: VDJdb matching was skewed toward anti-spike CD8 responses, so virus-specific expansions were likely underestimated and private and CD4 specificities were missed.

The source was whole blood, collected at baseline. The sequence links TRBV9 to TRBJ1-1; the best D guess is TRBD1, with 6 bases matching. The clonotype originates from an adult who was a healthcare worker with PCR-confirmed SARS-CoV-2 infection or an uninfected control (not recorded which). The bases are TGTGCCAGCAGAGATGCCAGGGGAATTTCTGAAGCTTTCTTT. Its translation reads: CASRDARGISEAFF.